This T cell receptor beta chain originates from a study of blood T cell repertoires in COVID-19. On the study more broadly: Nucleic acid was either cDNA or gDNA, and it came from T cells, B-cell-depleted T cells, or PBMCs.

Individuals aged about 18 to 89 years were recruited from fewer than 25 US areas. Membership in each cohort depended on participant-reported clinical history. What the recovered Cohort 3 donors had was two negative PCRs, clearance, or symptom resolution. V shed 3 bases and J shed 1 base, with 10 bases lying between them. The CDR3 is 15 amino acids. The germline V gene encodes CDR1 SGDLS and CDR2 YYNGEE. Produced via immunoSEQ multiplex PCR; TCRdb's table is partial and in-frame only. The data show some 370,000 clones, over 80% seen once. V gene TRBV9 combines with J gene TRBJ2-2, with D perhaps matching TRBD1 (5 bases). The sample comprised PBMCs or T cells enriched from blood (not recorded which). The TCR originated in a woman in her forties or fifties who had recovered from COVID-19. CDR3 nucleotide sequence: TGTGCCAGCAGCGCGACAGTTCTGAACACCGGGGAGCTGTTTTTT. Translated, it gives CASSATVLNTGELFF.